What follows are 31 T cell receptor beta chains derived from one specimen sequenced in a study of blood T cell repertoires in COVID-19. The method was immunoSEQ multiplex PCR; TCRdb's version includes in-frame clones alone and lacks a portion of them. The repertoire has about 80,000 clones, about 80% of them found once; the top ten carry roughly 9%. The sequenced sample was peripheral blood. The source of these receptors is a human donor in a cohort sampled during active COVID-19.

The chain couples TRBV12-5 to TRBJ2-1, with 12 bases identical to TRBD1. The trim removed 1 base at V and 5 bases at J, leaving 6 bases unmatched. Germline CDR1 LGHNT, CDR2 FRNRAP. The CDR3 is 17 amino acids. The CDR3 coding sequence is TGTGCTAGTGGTTTGGAAAGGGGGACAGGGGGCCACAATGAGCAGTTCTTC. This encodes CASGLERGTGGHNEQFF.

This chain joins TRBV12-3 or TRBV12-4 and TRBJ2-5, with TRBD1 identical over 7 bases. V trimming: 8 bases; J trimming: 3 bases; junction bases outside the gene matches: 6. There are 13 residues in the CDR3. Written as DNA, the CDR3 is TGTGCCAGCCGGGACAGCTTAAAAGAGACCCAGTACTTC. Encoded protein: CASRDSLKETQYF.

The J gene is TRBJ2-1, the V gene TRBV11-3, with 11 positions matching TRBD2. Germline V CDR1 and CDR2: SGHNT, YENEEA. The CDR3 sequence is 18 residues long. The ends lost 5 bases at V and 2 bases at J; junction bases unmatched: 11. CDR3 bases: TGTGCCAGCAGCCCAAGGGGGGTAGCGGGAGGGACCTACAATGAGCAGTTCTTC. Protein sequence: CASSPRGVAGGTYNEQFF. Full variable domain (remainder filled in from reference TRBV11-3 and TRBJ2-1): EAGVVQSPRYKIIEKKQPVAFWCNPISGHNTLYWYLQNLGQGPELLIRYENEEAVDDSQLPKDRFSAERLKGVDSTLKIQPAELGDSAVYLCASSPRGVAGGTYNEQFFGPGTRLTVL.

CDR3 DNA: TGCGCCAGCAAGAACAGGGGGGACACCGGGGAGCTGTTTTTT. It translates to CASKNRGDTGELFF. The V gene is TRBV5-1, the J gene TRBJ2-2; 8 nucleotides line up with TRBD1. Germline trimming cut 6 bases from V and 3 bases from J; bases unmatched to any gene: 4. The germline CDR1 and CDR2 sequences are SGHRS and YFSETQ. The CDR3 is 14 amino acids.

This CDR3 is CASSLDKATSYEQYF. CDR3 DNA sequence: TGTGCCAGCAGCTTAGACAAGGCCACATCCTACGAGCAGTACTTC. This sequence joins TRBV7-3 and TRBJ2-7; D uncertain. Germline loops: CDR1 SGHTA, CDR2 FQGTGA. This CDR3 is built from 15 residues. V gave up 2 bases and J gave up 1 base, with 12 bases separating them.

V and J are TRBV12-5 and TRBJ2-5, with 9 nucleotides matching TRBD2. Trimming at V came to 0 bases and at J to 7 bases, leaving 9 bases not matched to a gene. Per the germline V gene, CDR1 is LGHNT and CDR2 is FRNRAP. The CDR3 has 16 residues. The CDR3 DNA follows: TGTGCTAGTGGTTTGGTCTCAAGCGGGGGGTTTCTGACCCAGTACTTC. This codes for CASGLVSSGGFLTQYF.

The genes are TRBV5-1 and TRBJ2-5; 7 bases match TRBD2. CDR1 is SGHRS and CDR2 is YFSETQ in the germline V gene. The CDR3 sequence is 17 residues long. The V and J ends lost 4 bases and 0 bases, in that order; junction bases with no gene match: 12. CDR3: CASSRSGEAGYQETQYF. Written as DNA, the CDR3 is TGCGCCAGCAGCCGGTCCGGGGAAGCGGGGTACCAAGAGACCCAGTACTTC.

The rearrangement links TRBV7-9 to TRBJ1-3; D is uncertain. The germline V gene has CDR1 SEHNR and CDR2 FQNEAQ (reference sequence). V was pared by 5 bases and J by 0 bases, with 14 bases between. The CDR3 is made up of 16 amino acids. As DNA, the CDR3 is TGTGCCAGCAGCCTTGGTGTCGGGTCCTCTGGAAACACCATATATTTT. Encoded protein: CASSLGVGSSGNTIYF.

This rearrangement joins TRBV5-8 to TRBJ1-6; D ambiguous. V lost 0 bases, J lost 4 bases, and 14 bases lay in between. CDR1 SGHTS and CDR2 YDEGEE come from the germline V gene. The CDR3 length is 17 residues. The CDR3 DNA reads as TGTGCCAGCAGCTTGGGTAGCCGCTCCCCTTATAATTCACCCCTCCACTTT. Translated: CASSLGSRSPYNSPLHF.

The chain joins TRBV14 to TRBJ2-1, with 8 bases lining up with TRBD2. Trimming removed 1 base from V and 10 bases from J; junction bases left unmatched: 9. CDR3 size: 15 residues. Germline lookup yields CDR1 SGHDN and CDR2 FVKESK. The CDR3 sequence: CASSQVRLAGVEQFF. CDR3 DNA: TGTGCCAGCAGCCAAGTACGGCTAGCGGGCGTGGAGCAGTTCTTC.

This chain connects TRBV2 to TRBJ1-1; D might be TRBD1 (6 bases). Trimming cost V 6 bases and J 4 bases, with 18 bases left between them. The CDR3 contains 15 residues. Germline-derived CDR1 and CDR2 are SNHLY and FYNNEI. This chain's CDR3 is CASSGTGTKGTEAFF. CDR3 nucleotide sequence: TGTGCCAGCAGCGGTACCGGGACAAAGGGCACTGAAGCTTTCTTT. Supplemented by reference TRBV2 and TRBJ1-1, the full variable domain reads EPEVTQTPSHQVTQMGQEVILRCVPISNHLYFYWYRQILGQKVEFLVSFYNNEISEKSEIFDDQFSVERPDGSNFTLKIRSTKLEDSAMYFCASSGTGTKGTEAFFGQGTRLTVV.

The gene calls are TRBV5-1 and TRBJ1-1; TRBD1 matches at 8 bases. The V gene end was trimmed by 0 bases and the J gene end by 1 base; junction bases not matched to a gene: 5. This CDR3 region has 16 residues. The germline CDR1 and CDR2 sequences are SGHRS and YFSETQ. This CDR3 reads CASSLAAGQGNTEAFF. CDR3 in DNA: TGCGCCAGCAGCTTGGCCGCAGGACAGGGGAACACTGAAGCTTTCTTT.

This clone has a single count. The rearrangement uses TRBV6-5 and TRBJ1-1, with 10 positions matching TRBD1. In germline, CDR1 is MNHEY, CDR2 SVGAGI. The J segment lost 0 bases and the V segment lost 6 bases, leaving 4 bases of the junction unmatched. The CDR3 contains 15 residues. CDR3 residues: CASSRDRGMNTEAFF. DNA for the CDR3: TGTGCCAGCAGCCGGGACAGGGGCATGAACACTGAAGCTTTCTTT.

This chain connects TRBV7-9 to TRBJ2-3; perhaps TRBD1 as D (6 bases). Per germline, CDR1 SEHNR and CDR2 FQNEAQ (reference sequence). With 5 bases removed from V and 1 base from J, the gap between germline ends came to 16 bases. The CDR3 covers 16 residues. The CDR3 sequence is CASSTPLGGGTDTQYF. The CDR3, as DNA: TGTGCCAGCAGCACACCCCTAGGGGGTGGCACAGATACGCAGTATTTT.

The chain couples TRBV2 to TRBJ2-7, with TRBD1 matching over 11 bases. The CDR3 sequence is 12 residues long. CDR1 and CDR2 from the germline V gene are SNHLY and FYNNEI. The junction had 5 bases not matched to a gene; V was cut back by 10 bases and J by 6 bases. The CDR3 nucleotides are TGTGCCACGAGTGGGACAGGGGGCGAGCAGTACTTC. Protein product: CATSGTGGEQYF.

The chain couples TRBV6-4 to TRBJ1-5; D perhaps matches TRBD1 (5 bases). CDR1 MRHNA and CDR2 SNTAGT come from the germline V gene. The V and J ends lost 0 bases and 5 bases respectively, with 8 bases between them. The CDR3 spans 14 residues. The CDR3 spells CASSDSGGDQPQHF. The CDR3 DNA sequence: TGTGCCAGCAGTGACTCCGGGGGAGATCAGCCCCAGCATTTT.

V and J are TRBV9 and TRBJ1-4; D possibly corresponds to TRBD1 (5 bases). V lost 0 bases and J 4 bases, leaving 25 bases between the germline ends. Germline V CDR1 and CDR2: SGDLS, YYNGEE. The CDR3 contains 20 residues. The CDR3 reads CASSVGGGREGGVLNEKLFF. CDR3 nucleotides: TGTGCCAGCAGCGTAGGTGGAGGACGCGAAGGAGGGGTTCTTAATGAAAAACTGTTTTTT.

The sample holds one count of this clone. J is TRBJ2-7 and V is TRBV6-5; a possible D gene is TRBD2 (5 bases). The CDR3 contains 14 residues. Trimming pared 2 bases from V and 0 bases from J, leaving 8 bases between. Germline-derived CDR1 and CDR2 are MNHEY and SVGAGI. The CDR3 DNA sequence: TGTGCCAGCAGTTACCTCCGGGACTCCTACGAGCAGTACTTC. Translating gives CASSYLRDSYEQYF.

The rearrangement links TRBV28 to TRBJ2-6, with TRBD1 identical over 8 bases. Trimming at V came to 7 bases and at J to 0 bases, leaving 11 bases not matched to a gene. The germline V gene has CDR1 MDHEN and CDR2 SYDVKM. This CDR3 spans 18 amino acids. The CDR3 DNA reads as TGTGCCAGCACAGCACCTCCGGGACAGGCCTCTGGGGCCAACGTCCTGACTTTC. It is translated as CASTAPPGQASGANVLTF.

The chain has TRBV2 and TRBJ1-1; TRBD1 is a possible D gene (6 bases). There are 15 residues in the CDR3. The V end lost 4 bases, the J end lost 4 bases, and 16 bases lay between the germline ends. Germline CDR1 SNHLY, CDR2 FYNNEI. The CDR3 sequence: CASSVNRDVGTEAFF. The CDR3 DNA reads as TGTGCCAGCAGTGTTAACAGGGACGTGGGCACTGAAGCTTTCTTT.

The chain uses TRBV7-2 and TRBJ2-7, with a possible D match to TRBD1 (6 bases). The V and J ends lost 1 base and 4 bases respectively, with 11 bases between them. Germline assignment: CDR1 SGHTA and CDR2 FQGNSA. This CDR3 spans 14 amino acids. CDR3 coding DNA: TGTGCCAGCAGCTTAGTCGGGCAGGGGTACGAGCAGTACTTC. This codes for CASSLVGQGYEQYF.

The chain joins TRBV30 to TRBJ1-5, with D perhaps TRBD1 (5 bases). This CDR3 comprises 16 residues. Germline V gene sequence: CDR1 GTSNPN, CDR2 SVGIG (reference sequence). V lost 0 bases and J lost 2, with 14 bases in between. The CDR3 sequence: CAWSVYAGRGNQPQHF. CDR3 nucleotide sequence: TGTGCCTGGAGTGTATATGCGGGACGGGGCAATCAGCCCCAGCATTTT. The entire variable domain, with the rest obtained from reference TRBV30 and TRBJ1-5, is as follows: SQTIHQWPATLVQPVGSPLSLECTVEGTSNPNLYWYRQAAGRGLQLLFYSVGIGQISSEVPQNLSASRPQDRQFILSSKKLLLSDSGFYLCAWSVYAGRGNQPQHFGDGTRLSIL.

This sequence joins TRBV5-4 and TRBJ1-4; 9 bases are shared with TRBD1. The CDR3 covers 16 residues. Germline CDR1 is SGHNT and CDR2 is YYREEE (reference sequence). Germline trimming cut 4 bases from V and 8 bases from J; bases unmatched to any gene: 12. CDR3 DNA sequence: TGTGCCAGCAGCCAAGGCGCAGGACAGGGGACCGAAAAACTGTTTTTT. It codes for CASSQGAGQGTEKLFF.

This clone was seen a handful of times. In DNA form, the CDR3 reads TGCAGTGCTAGTCCTGGGCCAGCGGGGGGTCAGGATACGCAGTATTTT. Protein product: CSASPGPAGGQDTQYF. The V call is TRBV20-1, the J call TRBJ2-3; 9 bases align to TRBD2. In germline, CDR1 is DFQATT, CDR2 SNEGSKA (reference sequence). J gave up 6 bases and V 3 bases, and 13 bases lay outside the gene matches. The CDR3 covers 16 residues.

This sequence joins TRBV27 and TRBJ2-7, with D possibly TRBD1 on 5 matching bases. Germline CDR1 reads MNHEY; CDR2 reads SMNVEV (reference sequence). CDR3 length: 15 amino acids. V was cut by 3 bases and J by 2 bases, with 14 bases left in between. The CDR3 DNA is TGTGCCAGCAGTTTCGGCCCCACAGGCCCCTACGAGCAGTACTTC. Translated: CASSFGPTGPYEQYF.

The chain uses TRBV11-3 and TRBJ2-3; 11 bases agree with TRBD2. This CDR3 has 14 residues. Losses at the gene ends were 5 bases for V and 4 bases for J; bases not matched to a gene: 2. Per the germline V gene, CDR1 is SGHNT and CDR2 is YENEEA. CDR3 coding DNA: TGTGCCAGCAGCGTACTAGCGGGAGCAGATACGCAGTATTTT. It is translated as CASSVLAGADTQYF.

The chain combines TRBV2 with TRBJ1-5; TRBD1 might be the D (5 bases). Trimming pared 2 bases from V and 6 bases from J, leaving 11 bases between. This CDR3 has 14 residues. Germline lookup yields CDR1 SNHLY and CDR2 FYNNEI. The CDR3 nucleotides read TGTGCCAGCAGTGAATACCTGGGGGGTCAGCCCCAGCATTTT. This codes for CASSEYLGGQPQHF.

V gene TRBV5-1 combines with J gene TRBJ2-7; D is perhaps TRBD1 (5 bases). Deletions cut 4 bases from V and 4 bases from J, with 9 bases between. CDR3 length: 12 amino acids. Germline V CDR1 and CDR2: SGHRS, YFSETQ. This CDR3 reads CASSQGIYEQYF. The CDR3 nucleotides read TGCGCCAGCAGCCAGGGAATTTACGAGCAGTACTTC. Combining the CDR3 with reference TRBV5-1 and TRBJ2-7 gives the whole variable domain KAGVTQTPRYLIKTRGQQVTLSCSPISGHRSVSWYQQTPGQGLQFLFEYFSETQRNKGNFPGRFSGRQFSNSRSEMNVSTLELGDSALYLCASSQGIYEQYFGPGTRLTVT.

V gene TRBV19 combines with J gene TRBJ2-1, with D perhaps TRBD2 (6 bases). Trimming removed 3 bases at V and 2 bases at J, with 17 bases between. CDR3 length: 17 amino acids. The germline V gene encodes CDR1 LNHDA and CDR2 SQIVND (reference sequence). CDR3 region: CASSIPAGRRAYNEQFF. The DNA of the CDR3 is TGTGCCAGTAGTATCCCCGCGGGGCGCAGGGCCTACAATGAGCAGTTCTTC.

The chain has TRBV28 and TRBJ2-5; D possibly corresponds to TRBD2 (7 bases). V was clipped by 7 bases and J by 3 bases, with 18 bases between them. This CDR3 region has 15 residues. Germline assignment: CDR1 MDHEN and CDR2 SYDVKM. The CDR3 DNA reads TGTGCCAGCACCGAGGGGGGGGCAGGGAAAGAGACCCAGTACTTC. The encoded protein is CASTEGGAGKETQYF.

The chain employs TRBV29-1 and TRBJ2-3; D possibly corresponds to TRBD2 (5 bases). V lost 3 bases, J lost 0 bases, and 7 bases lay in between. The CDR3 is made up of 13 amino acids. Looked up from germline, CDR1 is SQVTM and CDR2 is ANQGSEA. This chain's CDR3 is CSVDGVSTDTQYF. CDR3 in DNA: TGCAGCGTTGACGGGGTTAGCACAGATACGCAGTATTTT.